This T cell receptor beta chain was obtained from a study of T cell responses to AZD1222 COVID-19 vaccine. Some clones are missing from TCRdb's copy, which holds only in-frame ones; the method was immunoSEQ multiplex PCR. In the table there are roughly 180,000 clones, roughly nine tenths of which are singletons. V was shortened by 6 bases and J by 8 bases, with 13 bases between the two germline ends. The CDR3 consists of 12 residues. Germline CDR1 reads LNHDA; CDR2 reads SQIVND (reference sequence). Sequenced material: peripheral blood, taken on day 0 of AZD1222 vaccination. The TCR originated in an adult in good health. The rearrangement uses TRBV19 and TRBJ1-2; no clear D. CDR3: CASSLLARGYTF. In nucleotides, the CDR3 is TGTGCCAGTAGCCTCCTGGCCAGGGGCTACACCTTC. Variable domain in full (rest from reference TRBV19 and TRBJ1-2): DGGITQSPKYLFRKEGQNVTLSCEQNLNHDAMYWYRQDPGQGLRLIYYSQIVNDFQKGDIAEGYSVSREKKESFPLTVTSAQKNPTAFYLCASSLLARGYTFGSGTRLTVV.